This record concerns one T cell receptor (beta chain) sequence. There are 16 residues in the CDR3. V lost 2 bases and J lost 3; bases outside the gene matches: 7. Per germline, CDR1 LNHNV and CDR2 YYDKDF (reference sequence). This sample is drawn from a study of blood T cell repertoires in COVID-19. Study in general: Collection of acute and convalescent COVID-19 samples took place in the United States, Italy and Spain.

Study processing details: Cell counts per sample came from amplifying reference gene primers. Libraries were prepared by immunoSEQ multiplex PCR; TCRdb keeps only in-frame clonotypes and omits some of them. V and J calls and clone size are given by that table; D and trimming were obtained from the DNA. Of 200,000 to 300,000 clones in the sample, about 84% are singletons; the top ten hold about 12%. The chain carries TRBV15 and TRBJ2-3; 8 bases fit TRBD2. What was sequenced was peripheral blood. This sequence was found in a man older than 75 with acute or convalescent COVID-19. The CDR3 DNA is TGTGCCACCAGCAGATCACTAGCGGCTGGGACAGATACGCAGTATTTT. This sequence encodes CATSRSLAAGTDTQYF.